Listed below are T cell receptor beta chains from one sample, sequenced in a study of regulatory T cells in long-lasting Graves disease. TCRdb passed the multiplex PCR reads through MiXCR, listing each CDR3 protein once. Among about 430,000 distinct CDR3 sequences listed, around a fifth were seen once. The sequenced sample was peripheral blood mononuclear cells (PBMCs), obtained when the disease was refractory, from a patient treated with antithyroid drugs. The receptors stem from a female donor with Graves disease. Each CDR3 is given with its conserved first and last residue. D genes are given only for firm matches. The size of a clone is reported for some rows only, either as once, few or many, or as a class for expanded clones.

TGTGCCAGCAGCCACCAGGGGCGGAACACTGAAGCTTTCTTT	CASSHQGRNTEAFF	14	TRBV11-2	TRBJ1-1	NA	NA
TGTGCCAGCAGCAAAGACAGGGGATCCTACAATGAGCAGTTCTTC	CASSKDRGSYNEQFF	15	TRBV2	TRBJ2-1	NA	TRBD1
TGCAGTGCGTCGACTCCGGAGGAGCAGTTCTTC	CSASTPEEQFF	11	TRBV20-1	TRBJ2-1	NA	NA
TGCAGTGCTTTATGGGACAACCTCTACGAGCAGTACTTC	CSALWDNLYEQYF	13	TRBV20-1	TRBJ2-7	many	NA
TGTGCCAGCAGTGAGACACGGAGCTCTGGAAACACCATATATTTT	CASSETRSSGNTIYF	15	TRBV2	TRBJ1-3	NA	NA
TGCGCCAGCAGCGAGATGGGGACTGAAGCTTTCTTT	CASSEMGTEAFF	12	TRBV4-1	TRBJ1-1	NA	NA
TGTGCCAGCAGTGATCCCGGCAGGACGCCCAACTACGAGCAGTACTTC	CASSDPGRTPNYEQYF	16	TRBV6-1	TRBJ2-7	many	NA
TGTGCCAGCTCACCAGAATCAAAAGGGTACTATGGCTACACCTTC	CASSPESKGYYGYTF	15	TRBV18	TRBJ1-2	NA	NA
TGTGCCAGCAGTTGGGGGACAGACGAAGAGACCCAGTACTTC	CASSWGTDEETQYF	14	TRBV6-9	TRBJ2-5	few	TRBD1
TGTGCCAGCAGTTATATCCCCCCCCGATATAGCGGAGTCGAAAACATTCAGTACTTC	CASSYIPPRYSGVENIQYF	19	TRBV27	TRBJ2-4	NA	NA
TGTGCCAGCAGTCCAAGGGTGACTAGCTTGGACGAGCAGTACTTC	CASSPRVTSLDEQYF	15	TRBV7-9	TRBJ2-7	many	TRBD2
TGTGCCAGCAGTACAGGGTATAAGGAGACCCAGTACTTC	CASSTGYKETQYF	13	TRBV27	TRBJ2-5	many	NA
TGCAGTGCTAGAAGTCAGGGGGTCGGCTACACCTTC	CSARSQGVGYTF	12	TRBV20-1	TRBJ1-2	few	TRBD1
TGCAGTGCTAGAGCTGACAGGGATGAAGCTTTCTTT	CSARADRDEAFF	12	TRBV20-1	TRBJ1-1	few	TRBD1
TGTGCCAGCAGTTTAGGGGGGGTGGGGAACTATGGCTACACCTTC	CASSLGGVGNYGYTF	15	TRBV12-3/TRBV12-4	TRBJ1-2	many	NA
TGTGCCAGTAGTTGGGCAGTCAATCAGCCCCAGCATTTT	CASSWAVNQPQHF	13	TRBV19	TRBJ1-5	NA	NA
TGCAGCGTTCCACAGGGTGCGGGGGAGCTGTTTTTT	CSVPQGAGELFF	12	TRBV29-1	TRBJ2-2	few	NA
TGTGCCATCAGTGGGACTCTGGTGAGCACTGAAGCTTTCTTT	CAISGTLVSTEAFF	14	TRBV10-3	TRBJ1-1	NA	NA
TGCAGTGCTAGCGGGTTCCCAGCGGGGCAAGAGACCCAGTACTTC	CSASGFPAGQETQYF	15	TRBV20-1	TRBJ2-5	few	TRBD2
TGCGCCAGCATCGAAACACAGGGGGCAGCTGAAGCTTTCTTT	CASIETQGAAEAFF	14	TRBV5-1	TRBJ1-1	many	TRBD1
TGCAGTGTGCCCAGCAGCTATGGCTACACCTTC	CSVPSSYGYTF	11	TRBV20-1	TRBJ1-2	NA	NA
TGTGCCAGCAGCCAAGATCTCCTCCACAATGAGCAGTTCTTC	CASSQDLLHNEQFF	14	TRBV3-1	TRBJ2-1	NA	NA